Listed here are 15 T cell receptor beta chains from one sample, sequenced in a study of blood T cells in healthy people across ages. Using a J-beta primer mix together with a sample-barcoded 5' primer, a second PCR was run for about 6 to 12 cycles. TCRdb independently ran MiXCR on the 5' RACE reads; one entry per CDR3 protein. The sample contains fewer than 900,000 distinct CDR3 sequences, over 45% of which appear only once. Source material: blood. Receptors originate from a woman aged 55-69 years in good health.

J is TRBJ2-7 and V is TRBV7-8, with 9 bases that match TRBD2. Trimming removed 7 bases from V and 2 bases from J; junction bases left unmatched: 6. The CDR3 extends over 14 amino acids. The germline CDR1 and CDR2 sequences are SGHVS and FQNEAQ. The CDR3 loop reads CASNPGLATYEQYF. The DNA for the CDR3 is TGTGCCAGCAACCCCGGACTAGCGACCTACGAGCAGTACTTC.

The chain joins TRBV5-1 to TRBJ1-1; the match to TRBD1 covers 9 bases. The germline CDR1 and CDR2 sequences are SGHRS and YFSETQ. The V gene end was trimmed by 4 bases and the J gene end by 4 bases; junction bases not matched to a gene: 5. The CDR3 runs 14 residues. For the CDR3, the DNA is TGCGCCAGCAGCCCGGGACAGGGACTCACTGAAGCTTTCTTT. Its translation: CASSPGQGLTEAFF.

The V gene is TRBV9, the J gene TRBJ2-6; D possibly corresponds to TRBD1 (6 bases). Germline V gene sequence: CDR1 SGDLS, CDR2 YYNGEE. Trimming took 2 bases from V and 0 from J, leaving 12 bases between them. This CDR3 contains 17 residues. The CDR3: CASSVTGQTSGANVLTF. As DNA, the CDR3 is TGTGCCAGCAGCGTTACCGGACAGACCTCTGGGGCCAACGTCCTGACTTTC.

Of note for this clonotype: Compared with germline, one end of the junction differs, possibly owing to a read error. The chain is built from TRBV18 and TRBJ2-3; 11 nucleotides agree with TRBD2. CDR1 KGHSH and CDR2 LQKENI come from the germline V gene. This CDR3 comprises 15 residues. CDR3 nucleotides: TGTGCCAGCTTACCACCCCTAGCGGGAGGTGCTACGCAGTATTTT. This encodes CASLPPLAGGATQYF.

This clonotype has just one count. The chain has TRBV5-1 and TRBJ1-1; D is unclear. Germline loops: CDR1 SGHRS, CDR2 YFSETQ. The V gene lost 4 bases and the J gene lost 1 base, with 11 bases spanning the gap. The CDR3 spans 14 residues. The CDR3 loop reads CASSNVRGNTEAFF. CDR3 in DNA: TGCGCCAGCAGCAACGTTCGGGGGAACACTGAAGCTTTCTTT.

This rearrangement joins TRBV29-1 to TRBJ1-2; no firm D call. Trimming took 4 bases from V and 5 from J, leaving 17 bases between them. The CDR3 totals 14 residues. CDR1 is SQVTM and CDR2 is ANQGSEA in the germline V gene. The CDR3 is CSVGGGISLYGYTF. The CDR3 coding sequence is TGCAGCGTTGGGGGAGGGATTAGCCTGTATGGCTACACCTTC.

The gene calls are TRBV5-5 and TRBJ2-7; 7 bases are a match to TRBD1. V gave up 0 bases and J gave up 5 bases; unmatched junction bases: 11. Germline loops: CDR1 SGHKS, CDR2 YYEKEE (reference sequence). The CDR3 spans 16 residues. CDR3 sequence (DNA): TGTGCCAGCAGCTTGGATACGGGACAGAGCATCCACGAGCAGTACTTC. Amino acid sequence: CASSLDTGQSIHEQYF.

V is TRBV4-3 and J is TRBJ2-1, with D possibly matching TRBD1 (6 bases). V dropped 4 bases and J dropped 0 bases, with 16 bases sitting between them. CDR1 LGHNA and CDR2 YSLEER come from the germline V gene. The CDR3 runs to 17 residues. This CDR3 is CASSRWLGQTSYNEQFF. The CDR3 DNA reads TGCGCCAGCAGCCGATGGCTAGGACAGACCTCCTACAATGAGCAGTTCTTC.

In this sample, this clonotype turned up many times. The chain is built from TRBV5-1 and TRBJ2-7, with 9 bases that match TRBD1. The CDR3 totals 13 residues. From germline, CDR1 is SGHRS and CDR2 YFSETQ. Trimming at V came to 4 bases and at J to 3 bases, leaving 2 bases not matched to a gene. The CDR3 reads CASSRTGDYEQYF. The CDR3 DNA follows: TGCGCCAGCAGCCGGACAGGGGACTACGAGCAGTACTTC.

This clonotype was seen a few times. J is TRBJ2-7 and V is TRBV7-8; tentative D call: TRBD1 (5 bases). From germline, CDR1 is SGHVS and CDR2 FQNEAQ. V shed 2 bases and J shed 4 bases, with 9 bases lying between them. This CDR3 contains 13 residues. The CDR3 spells CASSLLTVYEQYF. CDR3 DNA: TGTGCCAGCAGCTTATTGACAGTTTACGAGCAGTACTTC.

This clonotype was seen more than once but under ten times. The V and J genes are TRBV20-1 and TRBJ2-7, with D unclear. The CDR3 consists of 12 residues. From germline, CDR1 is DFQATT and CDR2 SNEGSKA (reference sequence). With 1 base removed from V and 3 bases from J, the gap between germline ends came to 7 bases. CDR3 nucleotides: TGCAGTGCTAGAGGGGCTTACTACGAGCAGTACTTC. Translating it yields CSARGAYYEQYF.

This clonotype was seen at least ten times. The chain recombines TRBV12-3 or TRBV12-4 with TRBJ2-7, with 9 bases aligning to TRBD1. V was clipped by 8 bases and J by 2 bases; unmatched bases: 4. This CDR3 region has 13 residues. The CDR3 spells CASRRQGAYEQYF. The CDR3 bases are TGTGCCAGCCGCCGACAGGGGGCCTACGAGCAGTACTTC.

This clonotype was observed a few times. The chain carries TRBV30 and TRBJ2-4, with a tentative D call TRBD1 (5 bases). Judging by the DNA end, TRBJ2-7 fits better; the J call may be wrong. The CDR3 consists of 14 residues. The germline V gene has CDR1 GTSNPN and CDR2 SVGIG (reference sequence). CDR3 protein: CAWSATAKGYEQYF. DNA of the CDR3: TGTGCCTGGAGTGCGACGGCGAAGGGGTACGAGCAGTACTTC.

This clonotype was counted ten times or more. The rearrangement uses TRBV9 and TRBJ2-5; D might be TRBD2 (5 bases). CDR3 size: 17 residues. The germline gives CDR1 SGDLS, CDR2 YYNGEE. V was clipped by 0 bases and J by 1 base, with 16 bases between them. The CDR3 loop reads CASSVATGSISQETQYF. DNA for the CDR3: TGTGCCAGCAGCGTAGCTACGGGGTCGATATCCCAAGAGACCCAGTACTTC.

CDR3 sequence (DNA): TGTGCCAGCAGCCAGGGACTAGCGGGAGTTGGAGATACGCAGTATTTT. Its translation is CASSQGLAGVGDTQYF. The gene calls are TRBV7-7 and TRBJ2-3; 14 bases are shared with TRBD2. CDR3 length: 16 residues. After removal of 5 bases from V and 5 bases from J, the junction contained 6 bases not matched to a gene. Germline V gives CDR1 SSHAT, CDR2 FNYEAQ (reference sequence).